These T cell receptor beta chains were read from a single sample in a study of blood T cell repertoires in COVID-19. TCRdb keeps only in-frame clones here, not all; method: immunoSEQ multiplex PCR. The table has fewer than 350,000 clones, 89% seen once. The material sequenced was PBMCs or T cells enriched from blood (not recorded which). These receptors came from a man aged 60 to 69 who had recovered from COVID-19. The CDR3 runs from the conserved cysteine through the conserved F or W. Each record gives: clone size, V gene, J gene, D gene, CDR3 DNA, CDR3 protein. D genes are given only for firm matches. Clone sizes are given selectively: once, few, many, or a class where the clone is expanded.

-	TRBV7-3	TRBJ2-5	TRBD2	TGTGCCAGCAGCCTAGGGACTAGCGGGACTGAGACCCAGTACTTC	CASSLGTSGTETQYF
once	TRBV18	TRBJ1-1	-	TGTGCCAGCTCACCGGGCGCAGGGTTTGGGAACACTGAAGCTTTCTTT	CASSPGAGFGNTEAFF
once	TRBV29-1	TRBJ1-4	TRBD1	TGCAGCGTTCGGACAGGGGGCTTGGAAAAACTGTTTTTT	CSVRTGGLEKLFF
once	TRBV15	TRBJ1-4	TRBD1	TGTGCCACCAGCGGGAGGACAGGGGAACCGTTAAATGAAAAACTGTTTTTT	CATSGRTGEPLNEKLFF
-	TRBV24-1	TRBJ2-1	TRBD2	TGTGCCACCAGTGACAGGGTCCGGGAGGGCGATGAGCAGTTCTTC	CATSDRVREGDEQFF
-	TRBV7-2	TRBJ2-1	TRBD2	TGTGCCAGCAGCTCTGGGAGGGCCGGGAATGAGCAGTTCTTC	CASSSGRAGNEQFF
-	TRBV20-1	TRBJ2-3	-	TGCAGTGTTACGCGGGACTTTTTGCAGTATTTT	CSVTRDFLQYF
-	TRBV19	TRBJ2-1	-	TGTGCCAGTAGTACCAGTCGCAATGAGCAGTTCTTC	CASSTSRNEQFF
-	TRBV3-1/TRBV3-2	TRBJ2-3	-	TGTGCCAGCAGCGTTCTTGATACGCAGTATTTT	CASSVLDTQYF
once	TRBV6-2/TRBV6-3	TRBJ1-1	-	TGTGCCAGCAGTTACCAGGCAGTGGGGCCCACTGAAGCTTTCTTT	CASSYQAVGPTEAFF
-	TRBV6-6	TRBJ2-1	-	TGTGCCAGCAGTCCCTCTCAGGGACAGGGCCATAGCGGGAGCTTTGAGCAGTTCTTC	CASSPSQGQGHSGSFEQFF
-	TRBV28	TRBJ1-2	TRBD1	TGTGCCAGCAGTTTCTACAGGGGCTATGGCTACACCTTC	CASSFYRGYGYTF
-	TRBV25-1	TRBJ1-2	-	TGTGCCAGCAGGTCCGACAGAGCGGGAAACTATGGCTACACCTTC	CASRSDRAGNYGYTF
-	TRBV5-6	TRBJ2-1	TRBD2	TGTGCCAGCAGCTTGAGCGGGAGCTCCTACAATGAGCAGTTCTTC	CASSLSGSSYNEQFF
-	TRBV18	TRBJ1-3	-	TGTGCCAGCTCACCAGTGGAGAACACCATATATTTT	CASSPVENTIYF
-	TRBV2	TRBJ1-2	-	TGTGCCAGCACTCGCAGGAGGGAAAACTATGGCTACACCTTC	CASTRRRENYGYTF
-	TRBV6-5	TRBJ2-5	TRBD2	TGTGCCAGCAGCGATAGCGGGAGGGAGGAGACCCAGTACTTC	CASSDSGREETQYF
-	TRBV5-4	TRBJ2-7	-	TGTGCCAGCAGCTTCGGAGGGGATACCTACGAGCAGTACTTC	CASSFGGDTYEQYF
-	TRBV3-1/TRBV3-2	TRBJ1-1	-	TGTGCCAGCAGCAAAGGGGGGGGGACTGAAGCTTTCTTT	CASSKGGGTEAFF
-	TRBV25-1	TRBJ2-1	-	TGTGCCAGCAGTGAATATCACAGTTCTCATGAGCAGTTCTTC	CASSEYHSSHEQFF
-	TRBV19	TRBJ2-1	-	TGTGCCAGTAGTGCGTACTACCAGGGTGGATATGAGCAGTTCTTC	CASSAYYQGGYEQFF
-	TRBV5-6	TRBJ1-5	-	TGTGCCAGCAGCTTAGGACAGATCAATCAGCCCCAGCATTTT	CASSLGQINQPQHF
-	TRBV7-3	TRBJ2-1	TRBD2	TGTGCCAGCAGACGGACTAGCGGGAGTTTCAATGAGCAGTTCTTC	CASRRTSGSFNEQFF
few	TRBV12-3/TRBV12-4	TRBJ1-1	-	TGTGCCAGCAGGGAGGGGATCACTGAAGCTTTCTTT	CASREGITEAFF
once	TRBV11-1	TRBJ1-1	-	TGTGCCAGCAGCTTACAGAAAAACACTGAAGCTTTCTTT	CASSLQKNTEAFF
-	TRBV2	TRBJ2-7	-	TGTGCCAGCAGTGCCAGGTTCGATTCCTACGAGCAGTACTTC	CASSARFDSYEQYF
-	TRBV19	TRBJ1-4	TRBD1	TGTGCCAGTAGTACCCCCGGGACAGTTGAAAAACTGTTTTTT	CASSTPGTVEKLFF
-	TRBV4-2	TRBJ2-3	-	TGTGCCAGCAGTGGGGGCCGGCAACAGTATTTT	CASSGGRQQYF
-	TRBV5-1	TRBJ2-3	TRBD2	TGCGCCAGCAGCTTGGGAGTAGCGGGAGTGGCAGATACGCAGTATTTT	CASSLGVAGVADTQYF
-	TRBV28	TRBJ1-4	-	TGTGCCAGCAGAGCCGGGACAAACAGGAATGAAAAACTGTTTTTT	CASRAGTNRNEKLFF
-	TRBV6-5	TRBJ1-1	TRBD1	TGTGCCAGCAGCGGACAGGAGAACACTGAAGCTTTCTTT	CASSGQENTEAFF
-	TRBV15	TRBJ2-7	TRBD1	TGTGCCACCAAGCCGGGACAGAGCTCCTACGAGCAGTACTTC	CATKPGQSSYEQYF
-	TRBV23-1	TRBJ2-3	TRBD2	TGCGCCAGCAGTCCGGGACTAGCGGAGCGGGGTCCAGATACGCAGTATTTT	CASSPGLAERGPDTQYF
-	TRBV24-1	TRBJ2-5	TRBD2	TGTGCCACCAGTGAGACAACTAGCGGCAAAGAGACCCAGTACTTC	CATSETTSGKETQYF
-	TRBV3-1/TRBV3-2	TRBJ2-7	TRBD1	TGTGCCAGCAGTAGAACAGGGGTCGAGCAGTACTTC	CASSRTGVEQYF
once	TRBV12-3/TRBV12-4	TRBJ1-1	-	TGTGCCAGCAGGGAGGGGTTGAACACTGAAGCTTTCTTT	CASREGLNTEAFF
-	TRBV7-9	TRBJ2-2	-	TGTGCCAGCAGCCTCGGGGGCACCGGGGAGCTGTTTTTT	CASSLGGTGELFF
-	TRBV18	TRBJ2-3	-	TGTGCCAGCTCACGACAGGTCCCTTCCACAGATACGCAGTATTTT	CASSRQVPSTDTQYF
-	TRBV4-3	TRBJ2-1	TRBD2	TGCGCCAGCAGCCTTCGACTAGCGGGGTACAATGAGCAGTTCTTC	CASSLRLAGYNEQFF
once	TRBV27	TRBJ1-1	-	TGTGCCAGCAGTTTATACGCGGATATGAACACTGAAGCTTTCTTT	CASSLYADMNTEAFF